Detailed here is one T cell receptor beta chain. No antigen is known for it. For CDR3 and TCR beta VDJ profiling, genomic DNA was the template used. TCRdb fed the reads into MiXCR, producing one record per CDR3 protein. The table has about 160,000 distinct CDR3 sequences, 71% seen once; the top ten hold about 50%. The data were obtained in a study of CD8+CD57+ T cells in acquired aplastic anemia. At the level of the study: The average for DNA from sorted CD4+ and CD8+ cells was roughly 3 ug. Findings and caveats of the study: For CD8+ Simpson's diversity, patients and controls showed no significant difference. Overlapping CD8+ CDR3 repertoires of patients and controls contained under 30 shared sequences.

An expansion of CD8+CD57+ cells by flow cytometry had been shown in patients chosen for sequencing. Every patient was diagnosed with severe acquired aplastic anemia. Germline V lookup: CDR1 SQVTM, CDR2 ANQGSEA. Trimming took off 4 bases at V and 0 bases at J, with 18 bases between the two ends. The CDR3 contains 16 residues. This clonotype originated in a human donor with aplastic anemia. The V call is TRBV29-1, the J call TRBJ1-2; D not resolved. The sample consisted of sorted CD4+, CD8+, or CD8+CD57+ T cells (not recorded which) from PBMCs. The CDR3: CSVAGPYSSTNYGYTF. For the CDR3, the DNA is TGCAGCGTTGCAGGTCCGTACTCTTCGACTAACTATGGCTACACCTTC.